This T cell receptor beta chain stems from a study of blood T cells in healthy people across ages. Regarding the study as a whole: It was not possible, with unsorted PBMCs, to conclusively compare naive and antigen-experienced cells. The authors considered diversity estimates from one million T cells to be underestimates. Roughly linearly, TCR beta diversity per million T cells fell as age increased.

This CDR3 region has 14 residues. CDR1 and CDR2 from the germline V gene are ENHRY and SYGVKD. The V and J ends lost 8 bases and 0 bases respectively, with 10 bases between them. In the case of this clonotype: No antigen is known for it.

Individuals who donated were healthy Caucasians from Russia aged 6 to 90. With a J-beta primer mix and a sample-barcoded 5' primer, a second PCR ran about 7 to 12 cycles. TCRdb reprocessed the 5' RACE reads with MiXCR, giving one entry per CDR3 protein. Among 650,000 or so distinct CDR3 sequences listed, about 50% were seen once. The rearrangement joins TRBV10-3 to TRBJ1-4, with D hard to call. Material: blood. The sequence derives from a woman aged 80 or over in good health. The CDR3 loop is CAISEVATNEKLFF. DNA for the CDR3: TGTGCCATCTCAGAGGTTGCAACTAATGAAAAACTGTTTTTT.